Here is one T cell receptor beta chain with its context. These data come from a study of blood T cell repertoires in COVID-19. Across the study: Collection of acute and convalescent COVID-19 samples took place in the United States, Italy and Spain. The analysed material was cDNA or gDNA that came from T cells, B-cell-depleted T cells, or PBMCs.

The Seattle patients, enrolled during active infection, were followed longitudinally. Trimming removed 4 bases from V and 5 bases from J, with 31 bases in between. This CDR3 region has 20 residues. Germline-derived CDR1 and CDR2 are MNHEY and SMNVEV (reference sequence). Authors' data handling: The assay estimated nucleated cells by amplifying reference gene primers. Sequenced by immunoSEQ multiplex PCR; TCRdb stores in-frame clones only, minus some. For V, J and clone size, that table is used; D and trimming come from the DNA. The data hold 300,000 to 400,000 clones, with 87% observed a single time. This sequence joins TRBV27 and TRBJ2-3; maybe TRBD1 (5 bases). The sequencing input was peripheral blood. The sequence came from a man under 40 with COVID-19, enrolled during active disease. The CDR3 is CASSYPSPRAGHPRQDTQYF. The CDR3 DNA is TGTGCCAGCAGTTACCCCTCTCCCAGGGCAGGGCATCCGCGCCAAGATACGCAGTATTTT.